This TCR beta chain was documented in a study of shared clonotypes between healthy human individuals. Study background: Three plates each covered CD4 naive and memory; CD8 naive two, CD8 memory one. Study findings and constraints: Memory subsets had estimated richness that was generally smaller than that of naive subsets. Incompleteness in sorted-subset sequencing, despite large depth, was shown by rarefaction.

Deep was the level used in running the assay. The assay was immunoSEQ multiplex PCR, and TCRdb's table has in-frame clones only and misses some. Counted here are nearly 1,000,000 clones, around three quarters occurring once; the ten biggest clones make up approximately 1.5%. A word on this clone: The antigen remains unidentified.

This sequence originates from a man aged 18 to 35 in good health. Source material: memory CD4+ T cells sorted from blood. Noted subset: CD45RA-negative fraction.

The CDR3 here is CASRDGTGSNYGYTF. The CDR3 coding sequence is TGTGCCAGCAGGGACGGGACAGGTTCTAACTATGGCTACACCTTC. The chain joins TRBV28 to TRBJ1-2; 8 positions agree with TRBD1. Germline V lookup: CDR1 MDHEN, CDR2 SYDVKM. Unmatched junction bases numbered 6, after V lost 6 bases and J lost 0 bases. The CDR3 spans 15 residues.